Reported below is one TCR beta chain. As yet, its antigen is unknown. The entry originates in a study of vaccination effects on CD4 cells after COVID-19. Before any sequencing was done, the ViraFEST assay used viral peptide pools to expand antigen-specific CD4+ T cells. Isolating CD4+ T cells followed more than eight days of culture. This individual tested PCR-positive for SARS-CoV-2 infection between March and December 2020. CDR1 is SGHTS and CDR2 is YDEGEE in the germline V gene. V lost 0 bases, J lost 1 base, and 7 bases lay in between. CDR3 length: 14 amino acids. Sequencing used immunoSEQ multiplex PCR; TCRdb keeps in-frame clones, though not all of them. The sample consists of 25,000 to 35,000 clones, about two thirds of them appearing once.

The V gene is TRBV5-8, the J gene TRBJ1-1; D unclear. The clonotype was recovered from a human donor who had a prior SARS-CoV-2 infection. The sample here was CD4+ T cells from PBMCs cultured with a peptide pool, taken before COVID-19 vaccination. The CDR3 spells CASSLAPGNTEAFF. The CDR3 DNA sequence: TGTGCCAGCAGCTTGGCTCCGGGGAACACTGAAGCTTTCTTT.